These 10 T cell receptor beta chains share one sample of origin, sequenced in a study of blood T cell repertoires in COVID-19. TCRdb's copy holds only in-frame clones and misses some; the assay was immunoSEQ multiplex PCR. The table lists about 120,000 clones, roughly nine tenths of them singletons. Sequencing was carried out using peripheral blood. These receptors all stem from a man in his sixties or seventies with active or convalescent COVID-19.

In DNA form, the CDR3 reads TGTGCCACCAGTGGCAATACTGACAGGGACTGGGACAATGAGCAGTTCTTC. Its protein product is CATSGNTDRDWDNEQFF. The V call is TRBV24-1, the J call TRBJ2-1; TRBD1 might be the D (7 bases). This CDR3 region has 17 residues. Germline V gene sequence: CDR1 KGHDR, CDR2 SFDVKD. Trimming cost V 5 bases and J 5 bases, with 21 bases left between them.

J is TRBJ1-2 and V is TRBV7-3, with 8 bases identical to TRBD1. This CDR3 region has 15 residues. Germline assignment: CDR1 SGHTA and CDR2 FQGTGA. Trimming took 4 bases from V and 4 from J; bases not matched to a gene: 8. The CDR3 reads CASSSNAGGSYGYTF. In DNA, the CDR3 is TGTGCCAGCAGCTCCAATGCAGGGGGCTCCTATGGCTACACCTTC.

The rearrangement joins TRBV14 to TRBJ2-5, with 14 bases lining up with TRBD2. The CDR3 extends over 16 amino acids. The J segment lost 3 bases and the V segment lost 4 bases, leaving 4 bases of the junction unmatched. CDR1 and CDR2 from the germline V gene are SGHDN and FVKESK. The CDR3 here is CASSLGTSGRKETQYF. The CDR3 DNA reads TGTGCCAGCAGCCTTGGGACTAGCGGGAGAAAAGAGACCCAGTACTTC.

The rearrangement uses TRBV24-1 and TRBJ2-1, with TRBD2 identical over 7 bases. V lost 6 bases to trimming and J lost 1 base; unmatched junction nucleotides: 5. CDR3 length: 15 residues. Per germline, CDR1 KGHDR and CDR2 SFDVKD. CDR3 amino acids: CATSRAGVSYNEQFF. The CDR3 nucleotides are TGTGCCACCAGTAGGGCGGGAGTATCCTACAATGAGCAGTTCTTC.

This clone has only a few counts. The chain joins TRBV5-1 to TRBJ2-7; TRBD2 agrees at 8 bases. With 4 bases clipped from V and 2 bases from J, the junction kept 8 bases outside the gene matches. There are 15 residues in the CDR3. Germline V gene data show CDR1 as SGHRS and CDR2 as YFSETQ. CDR3: CASSPGGVSPYEQYF. As DNA, the CDR3 is TGCGCCAGCAGCCCGGGGGGGGTTTCCCCCTACGAGCAGTACTTC.

This sequence joins TRBV3-1 (or the pseudogene TRBV3-2) and TRBJ2-5; TRBD2 agrees at 8 bases. This CDR3 is 14 amino acids long. Germline V lookup: CDR1 LGHDT, CDR2 YNNKEL (reference sequence). Trimming at V came to 4 bases and at J to 3 bases, leaving 4 bases not matched to a gene. The CDR3 region is CASSRSAGEETQYF. DNA for the CDR3: TGTGCCAGCAGCCGATCAGCGGGGGAAGAGACCCAGTACTTC.

The chain couples TRBV5-1 to TRBJ1-1; D remains unclear. The CDR3 spans 17 residues. In germline, CDR1 is SGHRS, CDR2 YFSETQ. V shed 5 bases and J shed 1 base, with 21 bases lying between them. The CDR3 nucleotides are TGCGCCAGCAGTGCAGGACCTAGCCACCCCAGGAACACTGAAGCTTTCTTT. Protein product: CASSAGPSHPRNTEAFF.

The chain has TRBV19 and TRBJ1-5; no reliable D call. This CDR3 region has 15 residues. CDR1 is LNHDA and CDR2 is SQIVND in the germline V gene (reference sequence). Trimming cost V 4 bases and J 0 bases, with 10 bases left between them. The CDR3 bases are TGTGCCAGTAGTAGGCGCGGATATAGCAATCAGCCCCAGCATTTT. Protein product: CASSRRGYSNQPQHF.

Written as DNA, the CDR3 is TGTGCCACCAGTGATCCGGGACTAGCGGGAACCGATGAGCAGTTCTTC. Translating gives CATSDPGLAGTDEQFF. V and J are TRBV24-1 and TRBJ2-1; 13 bases are shared with TRBD2. Looked up from germline, CDR1 is KGHDR and CDR2 is SFDVKD. V dropped 3 bases and J dropped 8; count of bases not matched to a gene: 6. CDR3 length equals 16 residues.

The rearrangement links TRBV6-6 to TRBJ1-3; 8 bases are a match to TRBD1. The CDR3 extends over 15 amino acids. CDR1 is MNHNY, CDR2 SVGAGI, per germline (reference sequence). Germline trimming cut 2 bases from V and 8 bases from J; bases unmatched to any gene: 8. CDR3: CASSYTGQGGHTIYF. CDR3 bases: TGTGCCAGCAGTTACACAGGACAGGGTGGCCACACCATATATTTT.